These 21 T cell receptor beta chains share one sample of origin, sequenced in a study of technical replicates of blood from several donors. The data were produced by immunoSEQ multiplex PCR, yet TCRdb's version contains in-frame clones alone and is incomplete. The data contain 79,000 or so clones, 96% of them seen just once; the ten biggest clones take up roughly 0.35%. Specimen: T cells isolated from PBMCs. The receptor set was obtained from a human donor in good health.

The rearrangement uses TRBV4-3 and TRBJ2-2, with D unclear. The CDR3 length is 14 residues. Germline lookup yields CDR1 LGHNA and CDR2 YSLEER. Trimming cost V 1 base and J 5 bases, with 8 bases left between them. CDR3 in amino acids: CASSQGIQTGELFF. The CDR3 nucleotides read TGCGCCAGCAGCCAAGGGATACAGACCGGGGAGCTGTTTTTT.

The V call is TRBV5-1, the J call TRBJ2-2; 11 bases map to TRBD2. Germline CDR1 is SGHRS and CDR2 is YFSETQ. The V segment lost 2 bases and the J segment 1 base; nucleotides outside the gene matches: 4. The CDR3 covers 17 residues. This CDR3 reads CASSFRTSGLNTGELFF. CDR3 sequence (DNA): TGCGCCAGCAGCTTTAGGACTAGCGGGCTGAACACCGGGGAGCTGTTTTTT. The entire variable domain, with the rest obtained from reference TRBV5-1 and TRBJ2-2, is as follows: KAGVTQTPRYLIKTRGQQVTLSCSPISGHRSVSWYQQTPGQGLQFLFEYFSETQRNKGNFPGRFSGRQFSNSRSEMNVSTLELGDSALYLCASSFRTSGLNTGELFFGEGSRLTVL.

This rearrangement joins TRBV5-1 to TRBJ2-2; TRBD1 might be the D (6 bases). The ends were cut back, 0 bases at V and 3 bases at J, with 9 bases in the middle. The CDR3 is made up of 15 amino acids. Germline CDR1 reads SGHRS; CDR2 reads YFSETQ. CDR3 amino acids: CASSLVAGDTGELFF. DNA of the CDR3: TGCGCCAGCAGCTTGGTGGCAGGGGACACCGGGGAGCTGTTTTTT.

The chain is built from TRBV7-2 and TRBJ2-3; unclear D gene. V was shortened by 5 bases and J by 4 bases, with 7 bases between the two germline ends. Germline V gene lookup returns CDR1 SGHTA and CDR2 FQGNSA. The CDR3 has 12 residues. CDR3 in DNA: TGTGCCAGCAGCCCCCAGGCAGATACGCAGTATTTT. Translating gives CASSPQADTQYF.

V usage is TRBV29-1 and J usage is TRBJ2-3, with TRBD2 matching over 11 bases. After removal of 5 bases from V and 5 bases from J, the junction contained 3 bases not matched to a gene. The length of the CDR3 is 13 residues. CDR1 and CDR2 (germline): SQVTM, ANQGSEA. The CDR3 spells CSVFGLAGDTQYF. The DNA for the CDR3 is TGCAGCGTTTTCGGACTAGCGGGAGATACGCAGTATTTT.

The chain combines TRBV2 with TRBJ2-3; 14 bases fit TRBD2. The CDR3 runs 17 residues. V lost 7 bases and J lost 0; bases outside the gene matches: 6. Germline V gene data show CDR1 as SNHLY and CDR2 as FYNNEI. CDR3 in amino acids: CASKTSGRAFSTDTQYF. The CDR3 coding sequence is TGTGCCAGCAAGACTAGCGGGAGGGCCTTTAGCACAGATACGCAGTATTTT.

CDR3 loop: CASSLGARTYEQYF. CDR3 DNA: TGTGCCAGCAGCTTAGGGGCAAGGACCTACGAGCAGTACTTC. The rearrangement uses TRBV7-2 and TRBJ2-7; D not certain. This CDR3 is built from 14 residues. In germline, CDR1 is SGHTA, CDR2 FQGNSA. V dropped 1 base and J dropped 2 bases, with 9 bases sitting between them. Combining the CDR3 with reference TRBV7-2 and TRBJ2-7 gives the whole variable domain GAGVSQSPSNKVTEKGKDVELRCDPISGHTALYWYRQSLGQGLEFLIYFQGNSAPDKSGLPSDRFSAERTGGSVSTLTIQRTQQEDSAVYLCASSLGARTYEQYFGPGTRLTVT.

The chain has TRBV7-2 and TRBJ1-1, with 10 bases fitting TRBD1. Germline-derived CDR1 and CDR2 are SGHTA and FQGNSA. This CDR3 spans 15 amino acids. The junction had 9 bases not matched to a gene; V was cut back by 5 bases and J by 6 bases. The CDR3 DNA is TGTGCCAGCAGCGCACCGGGACAGGGGCCGGCTGAAGCTTTCTTT. Translating gives CASSAPGQGPAEAFF.

The chain employs TRBV9 and TRBJ2-1, with a possible D match to TRBD2 (7 bases). With 4 bases removed from V and 9 bases from J, the gap between germline ends came to 23 bases. CDR1 and CDR2 (germline): SGDLS, YYNGEE. This CDR3 has 16 residues. In DNA form, the CDR3 reads TGTGCCAGCAGCCCCTCGGGGGGCGGGAGTCAGGGTGAGCAGTTCTTC. This encodes CASSPSGGGSQGEQFF.

The V and J genes are TRBV29-1 and TRBJ1-3; D call uncertain. Trimming stripped 5 bases from V and 0 bases from J, with 8 bases between. The CDR3 length is 13 residues. Germline loops: CDR1 SQVTM, CDR2 ANQGSEA. CDR3 nucleotide sequence: TGCAGCGTTCAGACAAACTCTGGAAACACCATATATTTT. Translation: CSVQTNSGNTIYF.

The chain couples TRBV11-2 to TRBJ2-7; D not resolved. Germline V lookup: CDR1 SGHAT, CDR2 FQNNGV. V was trimmed by 2 bases and J by 1 base, leaving 9 bases between them. This CDR3 spans 14 amino acids. The CDR3 region is CASSLRRISYEQYF. CDR3 bases: TGTGCCAGCAGCTTACGTAGAATTTCCTACGAGCAGTACTTC.

The table lists this clone with a count of one. The V and J genes are TRBV28 and TRBJ2-7, with D perhaps TRBD2 (6 bases). V lost 5 bases to trimming and J lost 3 bases, with 14 bases between them. Germline CDR1 is MDHEN and CDR2 is SYDVKM. The CDR3 is made up of 14 amino acids. The CDR3 loop is CASSTGGGDYEQYF. The CDR3 DNA follows: TGTGCCAGCAGTACCGGGGGAGGTGACTACGAGCAGTACTTC.

This CDR3 is CASSPGHSGDEKLFF. In nucleotides, the CDR3 is TGTGCCAGCAGTCCCGGCCATTCAGGGGATGAAAAACTGTTTTTT. The chain employs TRBV7-9 and TRBJ1-4; D perhaps matches TRBD1 (6 bases). The germline V gene encodes CDR1 SEHNR and CDR2 FQNEAQ (reference sequence). This CDR3 region has 15 residues. The V end was cut by 6 bases, the J end by 6 bases, with 17 bases between.

This chain uses TRBV28 with TRBJ2-7, with D possibly being TRBD2 (5 bases). Germline CDR1 reads MDHEN; CDR2 reads SYDVKM. The length of the CDR3 is 16 residues. The V end lost 4 bases, the J end lost 4 bases, and 20 bases lay between the germline ends. Written as DNA, the CDR3 is TGTGCCAGCAGTTCACCTGCCGGAGGCCCCATTTACGAGCAGTACTTC. It encodes CASSSPAGGPIYEQYF.

The rearrangement links TRBV2 to TRBJ2-5; D is perhaps TRBD2 (5 bases). The germline V gene has CDR1 SNHLY and CDR2 FYNNEI. Trimming removed 2 bases at V and 0 bases at J, with 7 bases between. The CDR3 is 14 amino acids. The CDR3 sequence is CASSERGYQETQYF. The CDR3 nucleotides are TGTGCCAGCAGTGAAAGAGGGTACCAAGAGACCCAGTACTTC. Combining the CDR3 with reference TRBV2 and TRBJ2-5 gives the whole variable domain EPEVTQTPSHQVTQMGQEVILRCVPISNHLYFYWYRQILGQKVEFLVSFYNNEISEKSEIFDDQFSVERPDGSNFTLKIRSTKLEDSAMYFCASSERGYQETQYFGPGTRLLVL.

This chain uses TRBV7-9 with TRBJ2-7, with 8 nucleotides matching TRBD1. Losses at the gene ends were 5 bases for V and 4 bases for J; bases not matched to a gene: 4. This CDR3 spans 13 amino acids. From germline, CDR1 is SEHNR and CDR2 FQNEAQ (reference sequence). In DNA form, the CDR3 reads TGTGCCAGCAGCAACACAGGGGGGTACGAGCAGTACTTC. This gives the protein CASSNTGGYEQYF.

As regards this clone: The DNA is left out, because the CDR3 cannot be placed on it with certainty; the CDR3 is given as TCRdb lists it. V and J are TRBV19 and TRBJ2-1; the DNA was not compared with TRBD2, the D call given in the table. Germline-derived CDR1 and CDR2 are LNHDA and SQIVND (reference sequence). The CDR3 spans 16 amino acids, including both terminal residues. The CDR3 protein is CASSILAEPGGNEQFF.

In this sample, this clone turned up once. The V gene is TRBV28, the J gene TRBJ1-2, with 9 bases fitting TRBD1. Per the germline V gene, CDR1 is MDHEN and CDR2 is SYDVKM. V lost 3 bases and J lost 8; bases outside the gene matches: 13. The CDR3 length is 16 residues. The DNA of the CDR3 is TGTGCCAGCAGTTTCCCACAGGGGGCGGCTCTTGGGGGCTACACCTTC. It yields the protein CASSFPQGAALGGYTF.

V gene TRBV25-1 combines with J gene TRBJ1-1; TRBD1 aligns across 9 bases. The CDR3 is made up of 17 amino acids. The V and J ends lost 1 base and 0 bases, in that order; junction bases with no gene match: 6. CDR1 is MGHDK and CDR2 is SYGVNS in the germline V gene. The CDR3, as DNA: TGTGCCAGCAGTGAATTTCCCGGACAGGGGATGAACACTGAAGCTTTCTTT. Protein sequence: CASSEFPGQGMNTEAFF.

CDR3 sequence (DNA): TGCGCCAGCACCAACAGGGTCAATGAGCAGTTCTTC. Residues: CASTNRVNEQFF. The chain joins TRBV5-1 to TRBJ2-1, with D possibly matching TRBD1 (6 bases). The CDR3 is made up of 12 amino acids. V was clipped by 6 bases and J by 6 bases, with 10 bases between them. Per germline, CDR1 SGHRS and CDR2 YFSETQ.

This chain connects TRBV25-1 to TRBJ1-5; D remains ambiguous. V lost 9 bases and J lost 3, with 15 bases in between. The CDR3 has 14 amino acids. The germline gives CDR1 MGHDK, CDR2 SYGVNS. The DNA for the CDR3 is TGTGCCAGTCGGAAGGGAGGGCTCAATCAGCCCCAGCATTTT. This encodes CASRKGGLNQPQHF.